One and the same sample provided the 14 T cell receptor beta chains below, sequenced in a study of identifying expanded T cells in peripheral blood. Libraries were prepared by immunoSEQ multiplex PCR; TCRdb keeps only in-frame clonotypes and omits some of them. This sample yields 50,000 to 75,000 clones, of which around 81% are seen a single time; around a sixth belongs to the top ten. Material: blood. These receptors were taken from a person between 18 and 75 years old in good health.

This clone was recorded only once. CDR3 DNA sequence: TGTGCCAGTAGAGTCGACTCTGGGGCCAACGTCCTGACTTTC. This gives the protein CASRVDSGANVLTF. The gene calls are TRBV19 and TRBJ2-6; D remains ambiguous. Germline CDR1 LNHDA, CDR2 SQIVND (reference sequence). This CDR3 is built from 14 residues. V lost 6 bases and J lost 0, with 6 bases in between.

The chain recombines TRBV7-8 with TRBJ2-1, with D perhaps TRBD2 (6 bases). The V gene's germline CDR1 is SGHVS and CDR2 FQNEAQ. Trimming took 0 bases from V and 5 from J, leaving 14 bases between them. This CDR3 contains 16 residues. CDR3 sequence reads: CASSLAGLPRNNEQFF. In DNA, the CDR3 is TGTGCCAGCAGCTTAGCGGGACTCCCCAGGAACAATGAGCAGTTCTTC.

The rearrangement uses TRBV11-2 and TRBJ2-7; 8 bases fit TRBD2. The CDR3 sequence is 15 residues long. Germline-derived CDR1 and CDR2 are SGHAT and FQNNGV. Unmatched junction bases numbered 10, after V lost 5 bases and J lost 4 bases. CDR3 sequence: CASSPAGGVGYEQYV. The CDR3 bases are TGTGCCAGCAGCCCCGCCGGGGGGGTGGGGTACGAGCAGTACGTC.

The V gene is TRBV20-1, the J gene TRBJ2-2; D is unclear. Trimming pared 6 bases from V and 2 bases from J, leaving 4 bases between. The V gene's germline CDR1 is DFQATT and CDR2 SNEGSKA (reference sequence). The CDR3 totals 11 residues. CDR3 sequence reads: CSATNTGELFF. The CDR3 nucleotides read TGCAGTGCCACCAACACCGGGGAGCTGTTTTTT.

The V and J genes are TRBV5-1 and TRBJ1-2; 7 bases line up with TRBD1. CDR1 is SGHRS and CDR2 is YFSETQ in the germline V gene. The CDR3 has 14 amino acids. V was pared by 4 bases and J by 4 bases, with 7 bases of the junction left unmatched. The CDR3 coding sequence is TGCGCCAGCAGCCCGGGGACAGCCAGCTATGGCTACACCTTC. Its translation: CASSPGTASYGYTF. Combining the CDR3 with reference TRBV5-1 and TRBJ1-2 gives the whole variable domain KAGVTQTPRYLIKTRGQQVTLSCSPISGHRSVSWYQQTPGQGLQFLFEYFSETQRNKGNFPGRFSGRQFSNSRSEMNVSTLELGDSALYLCASSPGTASYGYTFGSGTRLTVV.

The chain combines TRBV4-3 with TRBJ2-3; D is unresolved. The V and J ends lost 0 bases and 3 bases respectively, with 10 bases between them. The germline gives CDR1 LGHNA, CDR2 YSLEER. This CDR3 comprises 15 residues. CDR3 sequence: CASSQDMVGTDTQYF. Here the CDR3 DNA reads TGCGCCAGCAGCCAAGATATGGTCGGAACAGATACGCAGTATTTT.

This clone was found a few times. This chain uses TRBV4-2 with TRBJ1-2; D is unclear. V was cut by 2 bases and J by 8 bases, with 18 bases left in between. The CDR3 spans 15 residues. Germline values: CDR1 LGHNA, CDR2 YNFKEQ. The CDR3 DNA follows: TGTGCCAGCAGCCAACCCGGGGATCCCGGAGGGGGCTACACCTTC. As protein: CASSQPGDPGGGYTF.

This clone was seen a handful of times. The chain carries TRBV6-6 and TRBJ1-5; 8 bases are shared with TRBD1. The V gene's germline CDR1 is MNHNY and CDR2 SVGAGI (reference sequence). J was trimmed by 6 bases and V by 4 bases; bases with no gene match: 8. The CDR3 is 15 amino acids. CDR3 in DNA: TGTGCCAGCAGTTCGCCAGGGGGCGGAGGTCAGCCCCAGCATTTT. Protein sequence: CASSSPGGGGQPQHF.

The chain has TRBV7-9 and TRBJ1-1; TRBD1 matches at 10 bases. J was trimmed by 4 bases and V by 5 bases; bases with no gene match: 10. Germline values: CDR1 SEHNR, CDR2 FQNEAQ (reference sequence). There are 16 residues in the CDR3. CDR3 sequence: CASSPDPGQGVTEAFF. CDR3 coding DNA: TGTGCCAGCAGCCCAGACCCCGGACAGGGGGTCACTGAAGCTTTCTTT.

This sequence joins TRBV7-6 and TRBJ2-5; 10 bases fit TRBD2. J gave up 2 bases and V 6 bases, and 6 bases lay outside the gene matches. The CDR3 runs 15 residues. Germline CDR1 and CDR2: SGHVS and FNYEAQ. CDR3 residues: CASSFGTSAQETQYF. As DNA, the CDR3 is TGTGCCAGCAGTTTCGGGACTAGCGCACAAGAGACCCAGTACTTC.

This clone was seen just once. This chain joins TRBV5-6 and TRBJ2-2; 10 bases align to TRBD1. After removal of 5 bases from V and 1 base from J, the junction contained 2 bases not matched to a gene. The CDR3 loop spans 15 amino acids. CDR1 SGHDT and CDR2 YYEEEE come from the germline V gene. The CDR3 protein is CASSWDRGNTGELFF. Written as DNA, the CDR3 is TGTGCCAGCAGTTGGGACAGGGGGAACACCGGGGAGCTGTTTTTT.

The genes are TRBV29-1 and TRBJ2-1, with TRBD2 matching 14 bases. Losses at the gene ends were 8 bases for V and 4 bases for J; bases not matched to a gene: 13. This CDR3 spans 17 amino acids. The germline gives CDR1 SQVTM, CDR2 ANQGSEA. In DNA form, the CDR3 reads TGCAGCCTTCGGGGACTAGCGGGAGAGGGGGGATACAATGAGCAGTTCTTC. This gives the protein CSLRGLAGEGGYNEQFF.

The gene calls are TRBV11-3 and TRBJ1-5, with D uncertain. With 1 base removed from V and 6 bases from J, the gap between germline ends came to 7 bases. CDR1 is SGHNT and CDR2 is YENEEA in the germline V gene. The length of the CDR3 is 13 residues. The CDR3 spells CASSLGGAQPQHF. CDR3 nucleotide sequence: TGTGCCAGCAGCTTAGGAGGCGCTCAGCCCCAGCATTTT.

This sequence joins TRBV5-5 and TRBJ2-4; D tentatively fits TRBD1 or TRBD2 (5 bases each). Germline-derived CDR1 and CDR2 are SGHKS and YYEKEE (reference sequence). The CDR3 has 16 amino acids. Trimming took 7 bases from V and 0 from J, leaving 17 bases between them. This CDR3 reads CASGPLGALAKNIQYF. CDR3 nucleotides: TGTGCCAGCGGACCACTCGGGGCTCTAGCCAAAAACATTCAGTACTTC.